These 9 T cell receptor beta chains originate from one sample sequenced in a study of cytomegalovirus exposure and HLA in healthy donors. Both 60 Vbeta primers and 13 Jbeta primers went into the PCR. Profiled with immunoSEQ multiplex PCR; TCRdb holds only in-frame clones, not every one. The sample consists of 200,000 or so clones, roughly 80% of them appearing once. Sample: PBMCs. These receptor sequences come from a girl aged 2 to 9 in good health and CMV-seronegative.

This chain joins TRBV2 and TRBJ2-6, with TRBD1 matching over 11 bases. Unmatched junction bases numbered 4, after V lost 4 bases and J lost 2 bases. Germline CDR1 is SNHLY and CDR2 is FYNNEI. The CDR3 is 17 amino acids. The CDR3 DNA follows: TGTGCCAGCAGTGTAGGGACAGGGGGTACTGGGGCCAACGTCCTGACTTTC. This translates into CASSVGTGGTGANVLTF.

This chain connects TRBV6-5 to TRBJ2-7; 7 nucleotides agree with TRBD1. Looked up from germline, CDR1 is MNHEY and CDR2 is SVGAGI. The CDR3 runs to 13 residues. V shed 2 bases and J 5 bases; nucleotides not matched to a gene: 3. The CDR3: CASSYRGPNEQYF. CDR3 in DNA: TGTGCCAGCAGTTACAGGGGGCCCAACGAGCAGTACTTC.

This chain connects TRBV5-1 to TRBJ2-1; 13 bases are shared with TRBD2. The junction had 3 bases not matched to a gene; V was cut back by 4 bases and J by 2 bases. The CDR3 is 16 residues long. CDR1 is SGHRS and CDR2 is YFSETQ in the germline V gene. Written as DNA, the CDR3 is TGCGCCAGCAGCAAAGGGACTAGCGGGACCTACAATGAGCAGTTCTTC. Translating gives CASSKGTSGTYNEQFF. The full variable domain, completed using reference TRBV5-1 and TRBJ2-1, is KAGVTQTPRYLIKTRGQQVTLSCSPISGHRSVSWYQQTPGQGLQFLFEYFSETQRNKGNFPGRFSGRQFSNSRSEMNVSTLELGDSALYLCASSKGTSGTYNEQFFGPGTRLTVL.

This clone was detected only a few times. The chain has TRBV4-1 and TRBJ1-1, with a tentative D call TRBD1 (6 bases). V was shortened by 0 bases and J by 3 bases, with 11 bases between the two germline ends. CDR1 MGHRA and CDR2 YSYEKL come from the germline V gene. The CDR3 extends over 15 amino acids. The CDR3: CASSQDRGGDTEAFF. The DNA of the CDR3 is TGCGCCAGCAGCCAAGATCGGGGGGGCGACACTGAAGCTTTCTTT.

J is TRBJ2-2 and V is TRBV7-9; 14 bases match TRBD2. CDR3 length: 16 amino acids. The germline gives CDR1 SEHNR, CDR2 FQNEAQ (reference sequence). V gave up 5 bases and J gave up 5 bases; unmatched junction bases: 4. CDR3 DNA sequence: TGTGCCAGCAGCCCGGGACTAGCGGGAGAAACCGGGGAGCTGTTTTTT. Amino acids: CASSPGLAGETGELFF.

The chain has TRBV7-6 and TRBJ2-2; perhaps TRBD1 as D (7 bases). This CDR3 contains 17 residues. CDR1 and CDR2 from the germline V gene are SGHVS and FNYEAQ. Deletions cut 4 bases from V and 7 bases from J, with 22 bases between. The CDR3 DNA follows: TGTGCCAGCAGCTCGACCGCAACAGGGGCCGGGGGCGGGGAGCTGTTTTTT. It encodes CASSSTATGAGGGELFF.

There are a few counts of this clone. J is TRBJ2-7 and V is TRBV6-1; 7 nucleotides line up with TRBD2. In germline, CDR1 is MNHNS, CDR2 SASEGT. There are 12 residues in the CDR3. The trim removed 8 bases at V and 6 bases at J, leaving 7 bases unmatched. The CDR3 here is CASAGDLREQYF. CDR3 nucleotides: TGTGCCAGCGCGGGGGACCTTCGCGAGCAGTACTTC.

This clone was seen a few times. The chain carries TRBV9 and TRBJ1-5; tentatively, D is TRBD1 (5 bases). Per the germline V gene, CDR1 is SGDLS and CDR2 is YYNGEE. The CDR3 sequence is 14 residues long. Trimming shortened V by 4 bases and J by 1 base, and 9 bases separated the two germline ends. The CDR3 sequence: CASSPGDSNQPQHF. The CDR3 coding sequence is TGTGCCAGCAGCCCGGGGGACAGCAATCAGCCCCAGCATTTT. Full variable domain (missing parts from reference TRBV9 and TRBJ1-5): DSGVTQTPKHLITATGQRVTLRCSPRSGDLSVYWYQQSLDQGLQFLIQYYNGEERAKGNILERFSAQQFPDLHSELNLSSLELGDSALYFCASSPGDSNQPQHFGDGTRLSIL.

This sequence joins TRBV6-6 and TRBJ2-7; 9 nucleotides align to TRBD1. From germline, CDR1 is MNHNY and CDR2 SVGAGI (reference sequence). The ends lost 7 bases at V and 7 bases at J; junction bases unmatched: 2. This CDR3 is 11 amino acids long. CDR3 residues: CASTGTGEQYF. CDR3 nucleotide sequence: TGTGCCAGCACCGGGACAGGGGAGCAGTACTTC.